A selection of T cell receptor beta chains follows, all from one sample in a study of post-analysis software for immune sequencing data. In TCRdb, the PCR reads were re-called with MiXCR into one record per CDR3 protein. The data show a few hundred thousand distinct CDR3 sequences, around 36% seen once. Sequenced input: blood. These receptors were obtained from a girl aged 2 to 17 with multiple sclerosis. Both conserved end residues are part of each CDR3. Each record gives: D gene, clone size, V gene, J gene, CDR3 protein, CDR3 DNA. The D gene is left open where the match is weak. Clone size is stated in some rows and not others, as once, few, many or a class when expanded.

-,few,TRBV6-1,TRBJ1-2,CASREGVYGYTF,TGTGCCAGCAGAGAGGGGGTCTATGGCTACACCTTC
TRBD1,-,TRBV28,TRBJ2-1,CASPQGAVNEQFF,TGTGCCAGCCCACAGGGGGCGGTGAATGAGCAGTTCTTC
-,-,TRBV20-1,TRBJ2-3,CSARDISKDTQYF,TGCAGTGCTAGAGATATCTCGAAGGATACGCAGTATTTT
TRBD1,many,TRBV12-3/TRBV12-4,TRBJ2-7,CASSPRTGAYEQYF,TGTGCCAGCAGCCCGAGGACAGGGGCCTACGAGCAGTACTTC
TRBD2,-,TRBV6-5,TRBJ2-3,CATLSGTTDTQYF,TGTGCCACTCTGAGCGGGACCACAGATACGCAGTATTTT
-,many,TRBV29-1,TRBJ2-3,CSVAKPGTDTQYF,TGCAGCGTTGCAAAGCCAGGCACAGATACGCAGTATTTT
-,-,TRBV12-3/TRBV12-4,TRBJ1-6,CASSLGLSNSPLHF,TGTGCCAGCAGTTTGGGCCTGAGTAATTCACCCCTCCACTTT
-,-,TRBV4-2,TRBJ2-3,CTSSQDPRASTDTQYF,TGTACCAGCAGCCAAGATCCACGTGCTAGCACAGATACGCAGTATTTT
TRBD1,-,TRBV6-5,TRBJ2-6,CASSYWDRGFGANVLTF,TGTGCCAGCAGTTATTGGGACAGGGGGTTTGGGGCCAACGTCCTGACTTTC
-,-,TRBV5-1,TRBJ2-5,CASSRGQNQETQYF,TGCGCCAGCAGCCGAGGTCAGAACCAAGAGACCCAGTACTTC
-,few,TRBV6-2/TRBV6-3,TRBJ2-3,CASSSVSDTQYF,TGTGCCAGCAGTTCTGTCTCAGATACGCAGTATTTT
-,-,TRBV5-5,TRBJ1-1,CASSLILGARTEAFF,TGTGCCAGCAGCTTGATCTTGGGGGCTAGGACTGAAGCTTTCTTT
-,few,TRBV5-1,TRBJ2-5,CASSLKLASQETQYF,TGCGCCAGCAGCTTGAAACTCGCCAGCCAAGAGACCCAGTACTTC
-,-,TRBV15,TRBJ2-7,CATSRAGDEQYF,TGTGCCACCAGCAGAGCCGGGGACGAGCAGTACTTC
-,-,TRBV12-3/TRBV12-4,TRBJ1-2,CASSQSNYGHTF,TGTGCCAGCAGTCAGAGTAACTATGGCCACACCTTC
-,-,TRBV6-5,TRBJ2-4,CASSPPGTGEQYF,TGTGCCAGCAGCCCCCCCGGAACGGGAGAGCAGTACTTC
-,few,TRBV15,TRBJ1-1,CATSRDGEMNTEAFF,TGTGCCACCAGCAGAGATGGGGAAATGAACACTGAAGCTTTCTTT
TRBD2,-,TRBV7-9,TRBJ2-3,CASSLSGGAGYVTDTQYF,TGTGCCAGCAGCCTCAGCGGGGGGGCCGGTTATGTCACAGATACGCAGTATTTT
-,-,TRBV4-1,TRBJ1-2,CASSQDQLVYTF,TGCGCCAGCAGCCAAGATCAGCTGGTCTACACCTTC
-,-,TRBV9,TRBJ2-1,CASSPSTTNERFF,TGTGCCAGCAGCCCCAGCACCACCAATGAGCGGTTCTTC
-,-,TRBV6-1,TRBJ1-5,CASSPTNRADQPQHF,TGTGCCAGCAGTCCTACTAACAGGGCGGATCAGCCCCAGCATTTT
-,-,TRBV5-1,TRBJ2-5,CASSSGAETQYF,TGCGCCAGCAGCTCAGGGGCCGAGACCCAGTACTTC
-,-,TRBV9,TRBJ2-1,CASSVGLQPWDEQFF,TGTGCCAGCAGCGTAGGATTGCAGCCCTGGGATGAGCAGTTCTTC
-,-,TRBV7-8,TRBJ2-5,CASSLGQTQYF,TGTGCCAGCAGCTTAGGGCAGACCCAGTACTTC
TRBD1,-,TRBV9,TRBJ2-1,CASSVSQGAHGEQFF,TGTGCCAGCAGCGTAAGCCAGGGGGCCCACGGTGAGCAGTTCTTC
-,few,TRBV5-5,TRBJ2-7,CASSPTVNHEQYF,TGTGCCAGCAGCCCGACAGTTAACCACGAGCAGTACTTC
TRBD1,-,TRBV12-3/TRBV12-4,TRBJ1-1,CASSSRDRVGNTEAFF,TGTGCCAGCAGCTCCCGGGACAGGGTGGGGAACACTGAAGCTTTCTTT
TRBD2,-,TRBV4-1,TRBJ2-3,CASSPHPRGGTDTQYF,TGCGCCAGCAGCCCCCACCCACGGGGGGGCACAGATACGCAGTATTTT